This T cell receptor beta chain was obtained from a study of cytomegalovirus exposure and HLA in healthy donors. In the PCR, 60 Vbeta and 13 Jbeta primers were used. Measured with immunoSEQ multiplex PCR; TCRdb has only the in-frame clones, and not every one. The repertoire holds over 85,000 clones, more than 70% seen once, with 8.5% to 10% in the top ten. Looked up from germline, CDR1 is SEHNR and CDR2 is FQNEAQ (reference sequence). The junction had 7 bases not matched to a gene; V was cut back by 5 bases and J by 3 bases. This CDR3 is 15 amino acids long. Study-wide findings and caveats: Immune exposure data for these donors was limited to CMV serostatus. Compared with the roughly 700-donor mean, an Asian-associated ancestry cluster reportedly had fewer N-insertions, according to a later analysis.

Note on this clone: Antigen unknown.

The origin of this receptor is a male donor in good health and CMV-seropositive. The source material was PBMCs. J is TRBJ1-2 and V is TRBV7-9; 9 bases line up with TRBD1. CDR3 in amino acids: CASSPGTGNDYGYTF. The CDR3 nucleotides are TGTGCCAGCAGCCCGGGGACAGGGAATGACTATGGCTACACCTTC. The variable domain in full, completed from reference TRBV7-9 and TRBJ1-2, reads DTGVSQNPRHKITKRGQNVTFRCDPISEHNRLYWYRQTLGQGPEFLTYFQNEAQLEKSRLLSDRFSAERPKGSFSTLEIQRTEQGDSAMYLCASSPGTGNDYGYTFGSGTRLTVV.